This note documents a single T cell receptor (beta chain) sequence. Its antigen is unknown. Germline CDR1 is LNHNV and CDR2 is YYDKDF (reference sequence). J lost 2 bases, V lost 5 bases, and 11 bases had no gene match. The CDR3 is 17 residues long. The data are from a study of cytomegalovirus exposure and HLA in healthy donors. General study findings and limits: A reported reduction in N-insertions relative to the approximately 690-donor mean was seen in an Asian-associated ancestry cluster in a later analysis.

Vbeta (60) and Jbeta (13) primers were used in the PCR. The assay was immunoSEQ multiplex PCR, and TCRdb's table has in-frame clones only and misses some. In the table there are about 150,000 clones, about four fifths of which are singletons. Sequencing was performed on PBMCs. The clonotype was recovered from a man younger than 35 in good health and CMV-seronegative. The chain employs TRBV15 and TRBJ2-3; 9 bases are shared with TRBD2. The chain's CDR3 is CATSGVRAGGLTDTQYF. CDR3 DNA: TGTGCCACCAGCGGGGTACGAGCGGGGGGCCTCACAGATACGCAGTATTTT.